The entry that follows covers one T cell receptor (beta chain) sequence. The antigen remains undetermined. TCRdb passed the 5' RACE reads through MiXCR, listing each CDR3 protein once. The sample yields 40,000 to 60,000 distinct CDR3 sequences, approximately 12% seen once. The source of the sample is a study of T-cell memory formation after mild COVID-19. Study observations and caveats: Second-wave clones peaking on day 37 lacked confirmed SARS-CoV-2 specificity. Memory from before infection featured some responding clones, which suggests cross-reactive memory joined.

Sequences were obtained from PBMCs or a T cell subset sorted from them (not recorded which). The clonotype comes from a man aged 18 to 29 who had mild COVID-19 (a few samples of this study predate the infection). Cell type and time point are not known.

CDR3 nucleotide sequence: TGTGCCAGCAGCCCCTCCCCGGGTGTCGACGAGCAGTACTTC. Translated: CASSPSPGVDEQYF. The chain recombines TRBV7-2 with TRBJ2-7; the D is unclear. The germline V gene has CDR1 SGHTA and CDR2 FQGNSA. This CDR3 is 14 amino acids long. Trimming removed 5 bases at V and 5 bases at J, with 16 bases between.